Listed below are T cell receptor beta chains from one sample, sequenced in a study of regulatory T cells in long-lasting Graves disease. TCRdb re-called the multiplex PCR reads through MiXCR, storing one row per CDR3 protein. This table has approximately 560,000 distinct CDR3 sequences, about 15% appearing once. This same sample was also taken into another study, of T cells in Graves' hyperthyroidism and ophthalmopathy.

The sample was peripheral blood mononuclear cells (PBMCs), taken at new diagnosis, from a patient treated with antithyroid drugs. The receptors were sampled from a man aged 18 to 30 with Graves disease. The CDR3 runs from the conserved cysteine through the conserved F or W. Each record gives: J gene, V gene, clone size, D gene, CDR3 DNA, CDR3 protein. The D gene is left open where the match is weak. Clone size, where shown, is once, few, many, or a class for clones that have expanded.

TRBJ2-3 | TRBV20-1 | few | - | TGCAGTGCTAGATCGGGGGATACGCAGTATTTT | CSARSGDTQYF
TRBJ1-1 | TRBV29-1 | - | - | TGCAGATCCGGGGGACCGAACACTGAAGCTTTCTTT | CRSGGPNTEAFF
TRBJ1-3 | TRBV19 | few | - | TGTGCCAGTAGTGAGGCCGGGACCTCTGGAAACACCATATATTTT | CASSEAGTSGNTIYF
TRBJ2-3 | TRBV13 | - | TRBD2 | TGTGCCAGCAGCCCCGGGGGGGGGCGATCAGATACGCAGTATTTT | CASSPGGGRSDTQYF
TRBJ2-1 | TRBV3-1 | many | - | TGTGCCAGCAGCCTTAGTATCAACTCCTACAATGAGCAGTTCTTC | CASSLSINSYNEQFF
TRBJ2-4 | TRBV18 | - | TRBD1 | TGTGCCAGCTCACCGGCTCGGGGACAGGGAGAAAACATTCAGTACTTC | CASSPARGQGENIQYF
TRBJ1-2 | TRBV20-1 | many | TRBD1 | TGCAGTGCTGCCGCCGGGACAGGGGTATATGGCTACACCTTC | CSAAAGTGVYGYTF
TRBJ2-5 | TRBV11-2 | many | - | TGTGCCAGCAGCCCAGAAGCCCCACAGGTCGGATATATGTTCGGGGAGACCCAGTACTTC | CASSPEAPQVGYMFGETQYF
TRBJ2-2 | TRBV2 | few | - | TGTGCCAGCAGGTTCGAACAGACCACCGGGGAGCTGTTTTTT | CASRFEQTTGELFF
TRBJ2-7 | TRBV7-9 | - | TRBD1 | TGTGCCAACAACTTAGTAGGACAGGGCTACGAGCAGTACTTC | CANNLVGQGYEQYF
TRBJ2-3 | TRBV29-1 | many | - | TGCAGCGACCGGACTCGGCCAGATACGCAGTATTTT | CSDRTRPDTQYF
TRBJ2-7 | TRBV30 | many | TRBD1 | TGTGCCTGGAGTGTACTTGGGACAGGTCCCTACGAGCAGTACTTC | CAWSVLGTGPYEQYF
TRBJ2-5 | TRBV18 | few | - | TGTGCCAGCTCACCGTTGGAAGAGACCCAGTACTTC | CASSPLEETQYF
TRBJ2-2 | TRBV3-1 | many | TRBD2 | TGTGCCAGCAGCCCTCGGACTAGCGGGAGTCGGATCGGGGAGCTGTTTTTT | CASSPRTSGSRIGELFF
TRBJ2-7 | TRBV27 | many | TRBD2 | TGTGCCAGCAGTTTATCGCTAGCGGGAGCCTCCGAGCAGTACTTC | CASSLSLAGASEQYF
TRBJ2-3 | TRBV10-3 | - | - | TGTGCCATCAAGGGGGGAGCCACAGATACGCAGTATTTT | CAIKGGATDTQYF
TRBJ2-1 | TRBV3-1 | many | TRBD2 | TGTGCCAGCACCCTCACTAGCGGGACCTACAATGAGCAGTTCTTC | CASTLTSGTYNEQFF
TRBJ2-3 | TRBV18 | many | TRBD1 | TGTGCCAGCTCTCCGACAGGGGATTCAGATACGCAGTATTTT | CASSPTGDSDTQYF
TRBJ2-3 | TRBV5-1 | - | TRBD2 | TGCGCCAGCAGCAAACTAGGGACTAGCGGGGCCACAGATACGCAGTATTTT | CASSKLGTSGATDTQYF
TRBJ1-3 | TRBV2 | - | - | TGTGCCAGCAGTGACTACGTTGTACCCAGAAACACCATATATTTT | CASSDYVVPRNTIYF
TRBJ2-1 | TRBV11-3 | few | - | TGTGCCAGCAGCTCCCCGGCGAACTACAATGAGCAGTTCTTC | CASSSPANYNEQFF
TRBJ2-3 | TRBV9 | - | TRBD2 | TGTGCCAGCAGCGTAGAGACTAGCGCGGATACGCAGTATTTT | CASSVETSADTQYF
TRBJ1-2 | TRBV20-1 | - | - | TGCAGTGCTAGCAGGAACACCAACTATGGCTACACCTTC | CSASRNTNYGYTF
TRBJ2-7 | TRBV7-9 | - | TRBD2 | TGTGCCAGCAGCTTAGTCTCACTAGCGGGAAGGTACGAGCAGTACTTC | CASSLVSLAGRYEQYF
TRBJ2-1 | TRBV13 | many | TRBD1 | TGTGCCAGCAGCCACGGACAGGGGGCAAATGAGCAGTTCTTC | CASSHGQGANEQFF
TRBJ1-2 | TRBV7-2 | few | TRBD1 | TGTGCCAGCAGCTTAGCGGGACAGTCTGGCTATGGCTACACCTTC | CASSLAGQSGYGYTF
TRBJ2-1 | TRBV20-1 | many | TRBD1 | TGCAGTGCGCCTCAGGGGGTAAGGGGGACAGTGAATGAGCAGTTCTTC | CSAPQGVRGTVNEQFF
TRBJ2-3 | TRBV6-5 | many | TRBD1 | TGTGCCAGCAGTTACGGGACAGGGGACACAGATACGCAGTATTTT | CASSYGTGDTDTQYF
TRBJ1-2 | TRBV6-1 | few | - | TGTGCCAGCCGACCCGCTGGGAGCTATGGCTACACCTTC | CASRPAGSYGYTF
TRBJ1-1 | TRBV12-3/TRBV12-4 | many | - | TGTGCCAGCCCACACATAAAGGGGCTGGGTGAAGCTTTCTTT | CASPHIKGLGEAFF
TRBJ2-7 | TRBV30 | many | - | TGTGCCTGGAACGGGGGTTGGTACGAGCAGTACTTC | CAWNGGWYEQYF